Below are 16 T cell receptor beta chains sequenced from a single sample in a study of sequential checkpoint blockade in melanoma. TCRdb's table, derived via immunoSEQ multiplex PCR, lists solely in-frame clones and lacks some. The repertoire holds approximately 11,000 clones, with about 50% as singletons. Treatment in this sample: randomized to nivolumab then ipilimumab (arm A) or the reverse (arm B). The sequences come from CD8+ T cells sorted from blood (inferred from file names), collected from a patient given nivolumab and ipilimumab in sequence. These receptor sequences come from a human donor with melanoma.

This clone was seen a few times. The J gene is TRBJ2-2, the V gene TRBV28; 12 nucleotides line up with TRBD2. This CDR3 has 17 amino acids. Trimming took 6 bases from V and 5 from J; bases not matched to a gene: 10. The germline V gene encodes CDR1 MDHEN and CDR2 SYDVKM. The DNA for the CDR3 is TGTGCCAGCAGCCTCCCCTCTGGACTAGCGGGGACCGGGGAGCTGTTTTTT. Protein: CASSLPSGLAGTGELFF.

V and J are TRBV5-1 and TRBJ2-6, with D possibly TRBD2 on 6 matching bases. The CDR3 runs to 17 residues. The V gene's germline CDR1 is SGHRS and CDR2 YFSETQ. Trimming took off 1 base at V and 2 bases at J, with 13 bases between the two ends. CDR3 sequence (DNA): TGCGCCAGCAGCTTGACTCAGCCGGGAGCTGGGGCCAACGTCCTGACTTTC. Amino acid sequence: CASSLTQPGAGANVLTF. The whole variable domain, filled in from reference TRBV5-1 and TRBJ2-6, reads KAGVTQTPRYLIKTRGQQVTLSCSPISGHRSVSWYQQTPGQGLQFLFEYFSETQRNKGNFPGRFSGRQFSNSRSEMNVSTLELGDSALYLCASSLTQPGAGANVLTFGAGSRLTVL.

There are a few counts of this clone. The chain joins TRBV5-6 to TRBJ2-7; perhaps TRBD1 as D (5 bases). The germline gives CDR1 SGHDT, CDR2 YYEEEE. CDR3 length equals 14 residues. Between the trimmed V and J ends, which lost 2 bases and 3 bases, there was a span of 12 bases. The CDR3 loop reads CASSLGAGLYEQYF. The CDR3 nucleotides read TGTGCCAGCAGCTTAGGTGCAGGGCTCTACGAGCAGTACTTC.

This clone was observed once. The chain carries TRBV28 and TRBJ1-5; possible D gene TRBD1, 6 bases. V was pared by 3 bases and J by 1 base, with 16 bases between. Germline CDR1 and CDR2: MDHEN and SYDVKM. This CDR3 is 17 amino acids long. CDR3 coding DNA: TGTGCCAGCAGTTTTTGGGCAGGGGATTTAAGCAATCAGCCCCAGCATTTT. This codes for CASSFWAGDLSNQPQHF.

J is TRBJ1-1 and V is TRBV7-8; TRBD1 is a possible D gene (5 bases). V was pared by 5 bases and J by 5 bases, with 15 bases between. CDR1 and CDR2 from the germline V gene are SGHVS and FQNEAQ. There are 14 residues in the CDR3. CDR3 amino acids: CASSLTGGRTEAFF. As DNA, the CDR3 is TGTGCCAGCAGCCTCACGGGGGGAAGGACTGAAGCTTTCTTT.

V is TRBV6-6 and J is TRBJ1-2, with D maybe TRBD1 (5 bases). Germline loops: CDR1 MNHNY, CDR2 SVGAGI (reference sequence). Trimming pared 0 bases from V and 8 bases from J, leaving 16 bases between. The CDR3 sequence is 15 residues long. The DNA for the CDR3 is TGTGCCAGCAGTTACTCCCCAGGGCTCCTTGAGGGCTACACCTTC. Amino acid sequence: CASSYSPGLLEGYTF.

This clone was recorded a few times. The chain is built from TRBV6-5 and TRBJ2-1; D gene ambiguous. The V gene's germline CDR1 is MNHEY and CDR2 SVGAGI. This CDR3 contains 13 residues. The ends were cut back, 6 bases at V and 0 bases at J, with 6 bases in the middle. The CDR3 DNA follows: TGTGCCAGCAGCCCTAACTCCTACAATGAGCAGTTCTTC. Translating it yields CASSPNSYNEQFF.

This chain uses TRBV28 with TRBJ2-7; 7 bases agree with TRBD2. There are 15 residues in the CDR3. J gave up 5 bases and V 4 bases, and 11 bases lay outside the gene matches. In germline, CDR1 is MDHEN, CDR2 SYDVKM. CDR3 residues: CASSSVGGSSHEQYF. CDR3 DNA sequence: TGTGCCAGCAGTTCCGTGGGAGGGAGTAGCCACGAGCAGTACTTC.

The CDR3 loop reads CASSYSSAAGYTF. DNA for the CDR3: TGTGCCAGCAGTTACTCGTCTGCGGCTGGCTACACCTTC. This chain connects TRBV6-5 to TRBJ1-2; D not resolved. This CDR3 has 13 amino acids. Looked up from germline, CDR1 is MNHEY and CDR2 is SVGAGI. V lost 0 bases and J 7 bases, leaving 9 bases between the germline ends.

The gene calls are TRBV27 and TRBJ1-2; D is ambiguous. CDR3 length: 15 amino acids. The V gene's germline CDR1 is MNHEY and CDR2 SMNVEV (reference sequence). The V end was cut by 3 bases, the J end by 4 bases, with 15 bases between. The CDR3 DNA sequence: TGTGCCAGCAGTTTCCTCTCGGGAAGTCGCTATGGCTACACCTTC. Translating it yields CASSFLSGSRYGYTF.

The chain employs TRBV5-6 and TRBJ2-7; TRBD1 matches 10 bases. This CDR3 comprises 13 residues. The J segment lost 3 bases and the V segment lost 8 bases, leaving 5 bases of the junction unmatched. CDR1 and CDR2 (germline): SGHDT, YYEEEE. This CDR3 is CASKGDRGYEQYF. The DNA for the CDR3 is TGTGCCAGTAAAGGGGACAGGGGCTACGAGCAGTACTTC.

This clone has more than one count but fewer than ten. The rearrangement uses TRBV28 and TRBJ2-3; TRBD1 agrees at 10 bases. The CDR3 sequence is 14 residues long. The germline V gene encodes CDR1 MDHEN and CDR2 SYDVKM. The trim removed 5 bases at V and 5 bases at J, leaving 4 bases unmatched. CDR3 bases: TGTGCCAGCAGTGAGACAGGGGGCAGAGATACGCAGTATTTT. It encodes CASSETGGRDTQYF.

The chain couples TRBV7-3 to TRBJ1-4, with 7 bases matching TRBD1. The CDR3 has 18 amino acids. V gave up 0 bases and J gave up 7 bases; unmatched junction bases: 14. Germline loops: CDR1 SGHTA, CDR2 FQGTGA. CDR3 residues: CASSLTPPDRVGTEKLFF. In DNA, the CDR3 is TGTGCCAGCAGCTTAACCCCCCCCGACAGGGTCGGAACTGAAAAACTGTTTTTT.

The chain has TRBV28 and TRBJ1-4, with a weak D call TRBD1 (6 bases). The germline gives CDR1 MDHEN, CDR2 SYDVKM. This CDR3 region has 15 residues. Trimming stripped 6 bases from V and 8 bases from J, with 19 bases between. CDR3 region: CASRYGTTGTEKLFF. The CDR3 DNA sequence: TGTGCCAGCAGATATGGGACAACCGGAACCGAAAAACTGTTTTTT.

The chain combines TRBV27 with TRBJ2-7; 7 bases are a match to TRBD2. J gave up 1 base and V 3 bases, and 6 bases lay outside the gene matches. The V gene's germline CDR1 is MNHEY and CDR2 SMNVEV (reference sequence). The CDR3 extends over 15 amino acids. The chain's CDR3 is CASSLGAGRSYEQYF. The CDR3 DNA sequence: TGTGCCAGCAGTTTGGGAGCGGGACGGTCCTACGAGCAGTACTTC.

This clone was seen only a few times. The chain carries TRBV28 and TRBJ1-1, with D uncertain. Germline V gene lookup returns CDR1 MDHEN and CDR2 SYDVKM. V gave up 4 bases and J gave up 6 bases, with 12 bases separating them. The CDR3 is 13 amino acids. CDR3 sequence reads: CASSSFRVAEAFF. DNA for the CDR3: TGTGCCAGCAGTTCATTCCGGGTGGCTGAAGCTTTCTTT.